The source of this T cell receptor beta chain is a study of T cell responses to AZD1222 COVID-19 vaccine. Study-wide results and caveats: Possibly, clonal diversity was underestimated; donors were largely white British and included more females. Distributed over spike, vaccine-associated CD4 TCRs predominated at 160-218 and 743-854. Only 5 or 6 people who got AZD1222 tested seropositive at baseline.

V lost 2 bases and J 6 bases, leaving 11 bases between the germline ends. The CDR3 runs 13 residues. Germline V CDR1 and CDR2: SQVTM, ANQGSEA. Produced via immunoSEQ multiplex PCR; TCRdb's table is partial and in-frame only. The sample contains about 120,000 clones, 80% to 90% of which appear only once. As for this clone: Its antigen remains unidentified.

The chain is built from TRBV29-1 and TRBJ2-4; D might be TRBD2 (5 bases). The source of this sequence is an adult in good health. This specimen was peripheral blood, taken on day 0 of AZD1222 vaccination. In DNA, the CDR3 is TGCAGCGTTGAAAGGCAGGCGGGAAACATTCAGTACTTC. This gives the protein CSVERQAGNIQYF.